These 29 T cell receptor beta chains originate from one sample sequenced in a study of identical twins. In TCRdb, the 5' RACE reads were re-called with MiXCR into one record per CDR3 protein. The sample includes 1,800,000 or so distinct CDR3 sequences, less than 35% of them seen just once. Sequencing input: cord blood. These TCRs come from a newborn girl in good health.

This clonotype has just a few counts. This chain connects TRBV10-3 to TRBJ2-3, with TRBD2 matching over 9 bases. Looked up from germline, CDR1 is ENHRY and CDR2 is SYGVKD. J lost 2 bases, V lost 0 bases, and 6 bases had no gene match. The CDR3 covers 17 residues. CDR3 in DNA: TGTGCCATCAGTGAGTCGAGTCTAGCGGGATTCACAGATACGCAGTATTTT. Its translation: CAISESSLAGFTDTQYF.

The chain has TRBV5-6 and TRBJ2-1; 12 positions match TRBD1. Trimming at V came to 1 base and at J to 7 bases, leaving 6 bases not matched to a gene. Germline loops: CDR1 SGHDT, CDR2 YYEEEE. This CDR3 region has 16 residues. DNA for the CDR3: TGTGCCAGCAGCTTGAGGGGACAGGGGGCGCGAAATGAGCAGTTCTTC. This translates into CASSLRGQGARNEQFF. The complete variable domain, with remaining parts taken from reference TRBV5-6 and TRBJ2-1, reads DAGVTQSPTHLIKTRGQQVTLRCSPKSGHDTVSWYQQALGQGPQFIFQYYEEEERQRGNFPDRFSGHQFPNYSSELNVNALLLGDSALYLCASSLRGQGARNEQFFGPGTRLTVL.

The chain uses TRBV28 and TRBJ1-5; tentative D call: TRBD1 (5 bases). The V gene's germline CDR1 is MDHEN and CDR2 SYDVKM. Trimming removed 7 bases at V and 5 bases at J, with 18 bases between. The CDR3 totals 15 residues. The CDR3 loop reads CASTPGQGGYQPQHF. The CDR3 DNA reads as TGTGCCAGCACCCCGGGGCAGGGAGGCTATCAGCCCCAGCATTTT.

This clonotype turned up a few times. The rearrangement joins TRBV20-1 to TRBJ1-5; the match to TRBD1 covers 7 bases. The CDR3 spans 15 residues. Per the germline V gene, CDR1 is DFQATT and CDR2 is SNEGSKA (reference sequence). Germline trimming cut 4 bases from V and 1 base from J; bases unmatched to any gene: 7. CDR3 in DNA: TGCAGTGCTACCCGACAGGGACCAAGCAATCAGCCCCAGCATTTT. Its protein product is CSATRQGPSNQPQHF.

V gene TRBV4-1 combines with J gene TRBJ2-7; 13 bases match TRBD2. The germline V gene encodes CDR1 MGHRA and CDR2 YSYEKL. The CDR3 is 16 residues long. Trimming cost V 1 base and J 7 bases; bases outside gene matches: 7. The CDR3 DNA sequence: TGCGCCAGCAGCCAAGCGACTAGCGGGAGGAAAAATGAGCAGTACTTC. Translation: CASSQATSGRKNEQYF.

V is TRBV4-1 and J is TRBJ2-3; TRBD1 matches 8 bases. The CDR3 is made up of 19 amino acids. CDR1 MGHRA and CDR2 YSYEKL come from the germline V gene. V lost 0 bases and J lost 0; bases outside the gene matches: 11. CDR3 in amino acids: CASSQDRQGASYSTDTQYF. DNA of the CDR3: TGCGCCAGCAGCCAAGATCGGCAGGGGGCATCGTATAGCACAGATACGCAGTATTTT.

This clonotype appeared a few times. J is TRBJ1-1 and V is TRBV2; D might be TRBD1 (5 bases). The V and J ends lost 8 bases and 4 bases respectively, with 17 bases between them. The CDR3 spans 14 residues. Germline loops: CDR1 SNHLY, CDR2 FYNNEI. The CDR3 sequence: CASSGDGSGTEAFF. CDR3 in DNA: TGTGCCAGCTCTGGGGACGGTTCGGGCACTGAAGCTTTCTTT.

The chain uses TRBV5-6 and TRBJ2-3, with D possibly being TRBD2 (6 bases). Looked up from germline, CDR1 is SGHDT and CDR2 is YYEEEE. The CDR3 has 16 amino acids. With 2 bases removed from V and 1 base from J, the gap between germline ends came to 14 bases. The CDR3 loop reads CASSLYLAIGTDTQYF. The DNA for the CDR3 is TGTGCCAGCAGCTTATACCTAGCGATAGGCACAGATACGCAGTATTTT.

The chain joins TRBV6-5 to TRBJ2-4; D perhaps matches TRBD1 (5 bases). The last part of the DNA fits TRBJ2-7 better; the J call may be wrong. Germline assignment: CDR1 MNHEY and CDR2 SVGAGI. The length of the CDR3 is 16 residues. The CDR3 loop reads CASSYGPSRAGYEQYF. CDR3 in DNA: TGTGCCAGCAGTTACGGACCTTCCAGGGCCGGATACGAGCAGTACTTC.

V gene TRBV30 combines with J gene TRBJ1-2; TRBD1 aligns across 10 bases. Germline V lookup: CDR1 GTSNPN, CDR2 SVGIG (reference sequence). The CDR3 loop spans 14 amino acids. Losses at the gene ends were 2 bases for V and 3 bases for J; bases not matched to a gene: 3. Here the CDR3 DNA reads TGTGCCTGGAGTCCGACAGGGGGCTACTATGGCTACACCTTC. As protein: CAWSPTGGYYGYTF.

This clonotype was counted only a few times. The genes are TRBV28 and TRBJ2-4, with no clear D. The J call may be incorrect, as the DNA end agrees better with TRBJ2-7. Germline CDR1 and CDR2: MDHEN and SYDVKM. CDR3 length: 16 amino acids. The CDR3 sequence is CASSLVIHQPQDEQYF. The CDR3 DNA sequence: TGTGCCAGCAGTTTAGTTATCCACCAACCTCAGGACGAGCAGTACTTC.

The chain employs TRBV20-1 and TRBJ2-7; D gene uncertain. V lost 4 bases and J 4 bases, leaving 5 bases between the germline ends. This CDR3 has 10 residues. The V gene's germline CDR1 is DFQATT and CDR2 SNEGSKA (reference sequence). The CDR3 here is CSATVYEQYF. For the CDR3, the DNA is TGCAGTGCTACCGTATACGAGCAGTACTTC.

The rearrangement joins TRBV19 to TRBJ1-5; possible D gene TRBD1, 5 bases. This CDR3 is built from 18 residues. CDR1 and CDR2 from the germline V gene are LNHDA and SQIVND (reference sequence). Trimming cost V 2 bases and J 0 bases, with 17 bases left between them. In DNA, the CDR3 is TGTGCCAGTAGTATATCCCGCGCCCGGACATATAGCAATCAGCCCCAGCATTTT. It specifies CASSISRARTYSNQPQHF. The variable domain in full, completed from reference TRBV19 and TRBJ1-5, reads DGGITQSPKYLFRKEGQNVTLSCEQNLNHDAMYWYRQDPGQGLRLIYYSQIVNDFQKGDIAEGYSVSREKKESFPLTVTSAQKNPTAFYLCASSISRARTYSNQPQHFGDGTRLSIL.

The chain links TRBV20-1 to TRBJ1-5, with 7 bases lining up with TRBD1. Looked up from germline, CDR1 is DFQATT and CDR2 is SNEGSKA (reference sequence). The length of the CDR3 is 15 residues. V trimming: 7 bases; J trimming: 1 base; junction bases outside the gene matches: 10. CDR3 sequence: CSVIRGLNSNQPQHF. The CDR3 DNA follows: TGCAGTGTTATAAGGGGGCTTAACAGCAATCAGCCCCAGCATTTT.

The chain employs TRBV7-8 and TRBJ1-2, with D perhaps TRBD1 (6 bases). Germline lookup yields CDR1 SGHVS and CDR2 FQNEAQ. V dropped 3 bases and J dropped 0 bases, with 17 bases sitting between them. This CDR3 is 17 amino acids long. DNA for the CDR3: TGTGCCAGCAGCTTGCACAACAGGGAGGCGGCTAACTATGGCTACACCTTC. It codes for CASSLHNREAANYGYTF.

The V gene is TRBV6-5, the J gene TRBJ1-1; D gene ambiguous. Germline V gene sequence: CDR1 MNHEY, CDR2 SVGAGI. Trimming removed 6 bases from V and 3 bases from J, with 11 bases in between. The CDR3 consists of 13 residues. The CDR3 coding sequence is TGTGCCAGCAGGGATACCGGGCACACTGAAGCTTTCTTT. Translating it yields CASRDTGHTEAFF.

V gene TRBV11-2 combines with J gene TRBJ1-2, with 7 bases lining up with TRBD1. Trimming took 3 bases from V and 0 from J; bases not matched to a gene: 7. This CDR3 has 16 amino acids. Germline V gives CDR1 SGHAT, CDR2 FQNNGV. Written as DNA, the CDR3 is TGTGCCAGCAGCTTCGACAGGGCCGTCACTAACTATGGCTACACCTTC. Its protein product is CASSFDRAVTNYGYTF.

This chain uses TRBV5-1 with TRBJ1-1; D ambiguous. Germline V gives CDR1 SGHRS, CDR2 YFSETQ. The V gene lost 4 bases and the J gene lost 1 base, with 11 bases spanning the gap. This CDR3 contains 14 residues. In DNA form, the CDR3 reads TGCGCCAGCAGCCACCCGGTCGGGAACACTGAAGCTTTCTTT. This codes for CASSHPVGNTEAFF.

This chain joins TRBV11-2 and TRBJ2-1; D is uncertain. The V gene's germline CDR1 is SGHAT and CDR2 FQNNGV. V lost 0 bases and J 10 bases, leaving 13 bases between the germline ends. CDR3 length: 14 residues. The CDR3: CASSLDIGVSEQFF. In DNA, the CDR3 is TGTGCCAGCAGCTTAGATATTGGGGTCAGCGAGCAGTTCTTC.

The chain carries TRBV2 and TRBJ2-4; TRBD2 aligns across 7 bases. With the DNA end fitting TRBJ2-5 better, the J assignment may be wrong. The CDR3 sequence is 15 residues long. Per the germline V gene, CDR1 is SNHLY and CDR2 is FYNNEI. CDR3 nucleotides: TGTGCCAGCAGTGGCATCGCGACTAGCAGAGAGACCCAGTACTTC. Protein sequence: CASSGIATSRETQYF.

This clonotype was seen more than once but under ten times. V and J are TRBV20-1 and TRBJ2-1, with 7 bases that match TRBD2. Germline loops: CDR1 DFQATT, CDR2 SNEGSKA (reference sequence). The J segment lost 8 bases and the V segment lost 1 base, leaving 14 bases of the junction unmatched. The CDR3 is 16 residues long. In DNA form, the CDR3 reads TGCAGTGCTAGAGGGGTAACTAGCGCCGTTTTAGATGAGCAGTTCTTC. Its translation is CSARGVTSAVLDEQFF.

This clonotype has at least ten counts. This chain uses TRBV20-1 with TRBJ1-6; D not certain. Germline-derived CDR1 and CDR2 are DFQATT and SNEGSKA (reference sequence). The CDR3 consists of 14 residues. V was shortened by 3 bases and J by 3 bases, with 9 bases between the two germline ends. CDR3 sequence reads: CSARDGSYNSPLHF. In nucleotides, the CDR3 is TGCAGTGCTAGGGACGGTAGCTATAATTCACCCCTCCACTTT.

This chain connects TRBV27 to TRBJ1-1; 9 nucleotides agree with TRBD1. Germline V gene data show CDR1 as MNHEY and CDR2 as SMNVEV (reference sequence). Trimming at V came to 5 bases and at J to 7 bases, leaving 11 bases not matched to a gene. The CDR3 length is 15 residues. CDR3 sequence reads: CASSPNLQGAGEAFF. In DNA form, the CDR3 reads TGTGCCAGCAGTCCTAACCTACAGGGGGCGGGTGAAGCTTTCTTT.

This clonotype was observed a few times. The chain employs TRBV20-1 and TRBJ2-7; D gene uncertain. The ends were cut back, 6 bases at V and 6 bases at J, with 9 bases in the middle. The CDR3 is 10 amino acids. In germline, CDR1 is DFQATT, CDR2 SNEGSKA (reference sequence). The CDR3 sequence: CSAFGREQYF. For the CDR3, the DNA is TGCAGTGCCTTCGGTCGCGAGCAGTACTTC.

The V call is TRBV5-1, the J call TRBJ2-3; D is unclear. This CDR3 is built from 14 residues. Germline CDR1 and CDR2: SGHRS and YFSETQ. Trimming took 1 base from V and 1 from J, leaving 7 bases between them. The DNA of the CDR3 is TGCGCCAGCAGCTTGCAGGTCGGCACAGATACGCAGTATTTT. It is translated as CASSLQVGTDTQYF.

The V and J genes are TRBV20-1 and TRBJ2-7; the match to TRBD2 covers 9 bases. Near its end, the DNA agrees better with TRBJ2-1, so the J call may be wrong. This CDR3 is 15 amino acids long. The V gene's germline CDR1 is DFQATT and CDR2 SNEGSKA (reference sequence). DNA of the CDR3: TGCAGTGCTAGAGATTGGCGGGGGGGCTCGAATGAGCAGTTCTTC. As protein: CSARDWRGGSNEQFF.

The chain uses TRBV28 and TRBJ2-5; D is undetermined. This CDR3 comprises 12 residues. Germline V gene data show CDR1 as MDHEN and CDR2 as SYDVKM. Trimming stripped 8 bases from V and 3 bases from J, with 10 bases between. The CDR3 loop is CASEWGKETQYF. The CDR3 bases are TGTGCCAGCGAGTGGGGAAAAGAGACCCAGTACTTC. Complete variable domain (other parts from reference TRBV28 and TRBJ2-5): DVKVTQSSRYLVKRTGEKVFLECVQDMDHENMFWYRQDPGLGLRLIYFSYDVKMKEKGDIPEGYSVSREKKERFSLILESASTNQTSMYLCASEWGKETQYFGPGTRLLVL.

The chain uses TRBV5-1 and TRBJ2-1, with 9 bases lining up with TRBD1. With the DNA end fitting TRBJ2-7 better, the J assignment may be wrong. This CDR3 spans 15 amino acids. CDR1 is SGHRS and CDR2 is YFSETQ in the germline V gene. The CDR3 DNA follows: TGCGCCAGCAGCTCCTCCGGGACAGGGTACAATGAGCAGTACTTC. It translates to CASSSSGTGYNEQYF.

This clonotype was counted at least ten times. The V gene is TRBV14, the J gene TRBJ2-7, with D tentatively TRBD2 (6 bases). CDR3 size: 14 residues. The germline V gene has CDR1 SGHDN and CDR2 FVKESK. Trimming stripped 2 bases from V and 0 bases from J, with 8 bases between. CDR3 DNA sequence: TGTGCCAGCAGCCAAAGCGGGCCCTCCTACGAGCAGTACTTC. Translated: CASSQSGPSYEQYF.